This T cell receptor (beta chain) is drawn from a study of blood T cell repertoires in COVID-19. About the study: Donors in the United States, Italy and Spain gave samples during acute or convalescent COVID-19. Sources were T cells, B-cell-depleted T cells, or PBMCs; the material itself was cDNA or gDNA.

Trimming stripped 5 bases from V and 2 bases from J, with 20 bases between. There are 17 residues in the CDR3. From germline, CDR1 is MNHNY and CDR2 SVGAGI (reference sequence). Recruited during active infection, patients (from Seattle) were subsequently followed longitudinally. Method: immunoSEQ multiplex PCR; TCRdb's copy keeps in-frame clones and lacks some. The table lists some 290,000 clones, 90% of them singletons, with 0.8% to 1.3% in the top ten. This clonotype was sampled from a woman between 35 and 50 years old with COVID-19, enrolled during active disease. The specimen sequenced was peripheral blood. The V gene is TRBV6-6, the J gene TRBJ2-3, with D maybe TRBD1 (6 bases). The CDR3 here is CASSPYPQGSSTDTQYF. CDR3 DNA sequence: TGTGCCAGCAGTCCCTACCCACAGGGTAGTTCCACAGATACGCAGTATTTT.